A single sample is the source of the 20 T cell receptor beta chains below, sequenced in a study of OX40 agonist ivuxolimab in advanced cancers. The protocol was immunoSEQ multiplex PCR, while the TCRdb copy is restricted to in-frame clones and leaves out a portion. The sample yields 130,000 or so clones, roughly nine tenths seen once. Sample: CD4+ or CD8+ T cells sorted from blood, taken in a trial of the OX40 agonist ivuxolimab. Receptors originate from an adult with an advanced solid tumor such as melanoma, head and neck, liver or kidney cancer.

The rearrangement joins TRBV6-1 to TRBJ2-7, with unresolved D. Germline V CDR1 and CDR2: MNHNS, SASEGT. The V gene lost 5 bases and the J gene lost 6 bases, with 11 bases spanning the gap. This CDR3 region has 12 residues. CDR3 residues: CASSKESGEQYF. The CDR3 DNA reads as TGTGCCAGCAGTAAAGAGTCGGGCGAGCAGTACTTC.

CDR3 sequence: CASSADSGKQFF. Here the CDR3 DNA reads TGCGCCAGCAGCGCCGATAGCGGGAAGCAGTTCTTC. The rearrangement joins TRBV5-1 to TRBJ2-1; 8 bases agree with TRBD2. With V trimmed by 4 bases and J by 11 bases, 5 bases remained unmatched. The CDR3 is made up of 12 amino acids. From germline, CDR1 is SGHRS and CDR2 YFSETQ. Drawing the rest from reference TRBV5-1 and TRBJ2-1, the complete variable domain is KAGVTQTPRYLIKTRGQQVTLSCSPISGHRSVSWYQQTPGQGLQFLFEYFSETQRNKGNFPGRFSGRQFSNSRSEMNVSTLELGDSALYLCASSADSGKQFFGPGTRLTVL.

This sequence joins TRBV28 and TRBJ1-4; 7 nucleotides line up with TRBD1. Germline assignment: CDR1 MDHEN and CDR2 SYDVKM. Unmatched junction bases numbered 10, after V lost 4 bases and J lost 5 bases. The CDR3 has 16 residues. The CDR3 spells CASSSEQGLANEKLFF. The CDR3 DNA follows: TGTGCCAGCAGTTCGGAACAGGGGCTAGCAAATGAAAAACTGTTTTTT.

This clone was seen only once. V gene TRBV10-3 combines with J gene TRBJ2-1, with a weak D call TRBD1 (6 bases). V was shortened by 7 bases and J by 7 bases, with 14 bases between the two germline ends. This CDR3 is built from 13 residues. Germline CDR1 ENHRY, CDR2 SYGVKD. The CDR3 DNA reads TGTGCCATCACACCACAGGGTTATAATGAGCAGTTCTTC. Protein: CAITPQGYNEQFF.

This clone was seen more than once but under ten times. V is TRBV30 and J is TRBJ2-4, with D perhaps TRBD1 (5 bases). V lost 0 bases to trimming and J lost 8 bases, with 11 bases between them. CDR1 and CDR2 from the germline V gene are GTSNPN and SVGIG (reference sequence). This CDR3 spans 13 amino acids. In nucleotides, the CDR3 is TGTGCCTGGAGTGTACAAGGGGTGGACATTCAGTACTTC. Its translation: CAWSVQGVDIQYF.

Note on this clone: Additional DNA sequences in this sample encode the identical CDR3. This chain joins TRBV5-1 and TRBJ1-1; D is undetermined. Trimming removed 2 bases at V and 1 base at J, with 6 bases between. Germline CDR1 SGHRS, CDR2 YFSETQ. The CDR3 loop spans 13 amino acids. The CDR3 loop is CASSFASNTEAFF. In DNA, the CDR3 is TGCGCCAGCAGCTTTGCTTCGAACACTGAAGCTTTCTTT.

The rearrangement links TRBV5-1 to TRBJ1-4, with 8 bases aligning to TRBD1. With V trimmed by 4 bases and J by 4 bases, 3 bases remained unmatched. The CDR3 totals 14 residues. Germline V CDR1 and CDR2: SGHRS, YFSETQ. CDR3 region: CASSPGGRNEKLFF. CDR3 DNA: TGCGCCAGCAGCCCAGGGGGCCGTAATGAAAAACTGTTTTTT.

This chain connects TRBV9 to TRBJ1-1, with D unclear. Per germline, CDR1 SGDLS and CDR2 YYNGEE. The CDR3 is made up of 13 amino acids. The ends were cut back, 0 bases at V and 3 bases at J, with 6 bases in the middle. This CDR3 is CASSVGDDTEAFF. The CDR3, as DNA: TGTGCCAGCAGCGTAGGAGATGACACTGAAGCTTTCTTT. The entire variable domain, with the rest obtained from reference TRBV9 and TRBJ1-1, is as follows: DSGVTQTPKHLITATGQRVTLRCSPRSGDLSVYWYQQSLDQGLQFLIQYYNGEERAKGNILERFSAQQFPDLHSELNLSSLELGDSALYFCASSVGDDTEAFFGQGTRLTVV.

The chain carries TRBV14 and TRBJ2-7, with 9 bases aligning to TRBD2. V dropped 1 base and J dropped 5; count of bases not matched to a gene: 6. CDR3 length equals 15 residues. From germline, CDR1 is SGHDN and CDR2 FVKESK. CDR3 coding DNA: TGTGCCAGCAGCCAAGTAGCGGGAGCATACCACGAGCAGTACTTC. Translation: CASSQVAGAYHEQYF.

The V and J genes are TRBV19 and TRBJ2-3; 8 positions match TRBD1. The V gene end was trimmed by 7 bases and the J gene end by 6 bases; junction bases not matched to a gene: 12. The V gene's germline CDR1 is LNHDA and CDR2 SQIVND (reference sequence). This CDR3 is 15 amino acids long. The CDR3 here is CASMQGALRPDTQYF. CDR3 nucleotides: TGTGCCAGTATGCAGGGGGCGCTTCGGCCCGATACGCAGTATTTT.

The gene calls are TRBV4-1 and TRBJ1-4, with no clear D. The germline V gene has CDR1 MGHRA and CDR2 YSYEKL. This CDR3 is built from 15 residues. Trimming stripped 0 bases from V and 4 bases from J, with 9 bases between. The CDR3 DNA sequence: TGCGCCAGCAGCCAAGACTCAGGCCTTAATGAAAAACTGTTTTTT. It specifies CASSQDSGLNEKLFF.

The J gene is TRBJ2-7, the V gene TRBV11-2; no clear D. CDR3 length: 15 residues. The germline V and J ends were trimmed by 5 bases and 3 bases, with 17 bases remaining between them. The germline gives CDR1 SGHAT, CDR2 FQNNGV. In nucleotides, the CDR3 is TGTGCCAGCAGCAGTTCGGGTATTTTGAGCTACGAGCAGTACTTC. This encodes CASSSSGILSYEQYF.

V and J are TRBV2 and TRBJ1-5; weak D call: TRBD1 (6 bases). Germline V lookup: CDR1 SNHLY, CDR2 FYNNEI. The CDR3 has 15 residues. V lost 6 bases and J 4 bases, leaving 16 bases between the germline ends. The CDR3 here is CASSEQGIGNQPQHF. DNA for the CDR3: TGTGCCAGCAGCGAGCAGGGGATAGGGAATCAGCCCCAGCATTTT.

The chain recombines TRBV27 with TRBJ2-1; 8 bases are a match to TRBD1. The germline gives CDR1 MNHEY, CDR2 SMNVEV (reference sequence). Germline trimming cut 7 bases from V and 5 bases from J; bases unmatched to any gene: 10. This CDR3 has 15 amino acids. The CDR3 is CASKAPGQGHNEQFF. Written as DNA, the CDR3 is TGTGCCAGCAAAGCCCCCGGACAGGGCCACAATGAGCAGTTCTTC.

This clone was counted once. The chain combines TRBV7-3 with TRBJ1-1; the D gene is possibly TRBD1 (5 bases). CDR1 SGHTA and CDR2 FQGTGA come from the germline V gene. This CDR3 has 15 amino acids. The V gene lost 3 bases and the J gene lost 3 bases, with 14 bases spanning the gap. CDR3: CASSFTPGAHTEAFF. The CDR3 nucleotides are TGTGCCAGCAGCTTTACCCCCGGGGCCCACACTGAAGCTTTCTTT.

The CDR3 coding sequence is TGTGCCAGCAGCGTAGCAGTGGCGTCCTCCTACAATGAGCAGTTCTTC. Protein product: CASSVAVASSYNEQFF. The V and J genes are TRBV9 and TRBJ2-1; D unresolved. This CDR3 region has 16 residues. Germline loops: CDR1 SGDLS, CDR2 YYNGEE. V was trimmed by 0 bases and J by 0 bases, leaving 10 bases between them.

This clone was counted once. J is TRBJ2-1 and V is TRBV9, with TRBD2 identical over 11 bases. The germline V gene encodes CDR1 SGDLS and CDR2 YYNGEE. Losses at the gene ends were 0 bases for V and 8 bases for J; bases not matched to a gene: 4. This CDR3 comprises 15 residues. The CDR3 loop is CASSVDSGRADEQFF. The DNA of the CDR3 is TGTGCCAGCAGCGTAGATAGCGGGAGGGCGGATGAGCAGTTCTTC.

The genes are TRBV7-9 and TRBJ1-2, with 7 bases aligning to TRBD1. CDR3 length: 13 residues. With 1 base clipped from V and 4 bases from J, the junction kept 0 bases outside the gene matches. CDR1 and CDR2 (germline): SEHNR, FQNEAQ (reference sequence). The CDR3 sequence is CASSLGQGYGYTF. DNA of the CDR3: TGTGCCAGCAGCTTAGGACAGGGCTATGGCTACACCTTC.

This chain links TRBV4-2 with TRBJ2-3; 10 bases are shared with TRBD2. After removal of 1 base from V and 3 bases from J, the junction contained 7 bases not matched to a gene. The CDR3 sequence is 17 residues long. Germline V gives CDR1 LGHNA, CDR2 YNFKEQ. The DNA for the CDR3 is TGTGCCAGCAGCCAAGTAGTCGCTAGCGGGAGAACAGATACGCAGTATTTT. It encodes CASSQVVASGRTDTQYF.

V and J are TRBV29-1 and TRBJ1-2; possible D gene TRBD1, 5 bases. The CDR3 covers 12 residues. The V end lost 4 bases, the J end lost 0 bases, and 6 bases lay between the germline ends. Germline CDR1 and CDR2: SQVTM and ANQGSEA. CDR3 in DNA: TGCAGCGTTGGACAGACTAACTATGGCTACACCTTC. Amino acid sequence: CSVGQTNYGYTF.